This is a list of T cell receptor beta chains from one sample in a study of molecular identifiers for immune sequencing clone quantification. From the PCR reads, TCRdb called clonotypes with MiXCR, one entry per CDR3 protein. The table includes hundreds of thousands of distinct CDR3 sequences, 20% to 25% detected once. The sequencing input was naive CD8+ T cells from blood, with Jurkat cell RNA spiked in. Source of these receptors: a human donor in good health. Some libraries in this study had Jurkat cell RNA spiked in. Both conserved end residues are part of each CDR3. The order of the fields is D gene, V gene, clone size, J gene, CDR3 DNA, CDR3 protein. The D gene is left open where the match is weak. Some rows mark clone size as missing; the rest say once, few, many or name a class of expanded clone.

D gene: .; V gene: TRBV9; clone size: many; J gene: TRBJ2-4; CDR3 DNA: TGTGCCAGCAGCGGCAGGGAAGCCAAAAACATTCAGTACTTC; CDR3 protein: CASSGREAKNIQYF
D gene: .; V gene: TRBV27; clone size: many; J gene: TRBJ1-3; CDR3 DNA: TGTGCCAGCAGTTTAAGGGGGGCTGGAAACACCATATATTTT; CDR3 protein: CASSLRGAGNTIYF
D gene: TRBD2; V gene: TRBV11-2; clone size: many; J gene: TRBJ2-7; CDR3 DNA: TGTGCCAGCAGCTTAGTGTACGTTAGCGGGTCCCGGGCTCCGTACGAGCAGTACTTC; CDR3 protein: CASSLVYVSGSRAPYEQYF
D gene: .; V gene: TRBV5-6; clone size: many; J gene: TRBJ1-5; CDR3 DNA: TGTGCCAGCAGCGCTGGACGTCAAGGTCAGCCCCAGCATTTT; CDR3 protein: CASSAGRQGQPQHF
D gene: .; V gene: TRBV7-2; clone size: many; J gene: TRBJ2-3; CDR3 DNA: TGTGCCAGCAGCTCGGACAGCACAGATACGCAGTATTTT; CDR3 protein: CASSSDSTDTQYF
D gene: .; V gene: TRBV15; clone size: many; J gene: TRBJ1-5; CDR3 DNA: TGTGCCACCAGCAGAGACAGGGGACAAAATCAGCCCCAGCATTTT; CDR3 protein: CATSRDRGQNQPQHF
D gene: .; V gene: TRBV25-1; clone size: many; J gene: TRBJ2-1; CDR3 DNA: TGTGCCAGTGGCAGCCTATACAATGAGCAGTTCTTC; CDR3 protein: CASGSLYNEQFF
D gene: TRBD2; V gene: TRBV28; clone size: many; J gene: TRBJ2-3; CDR3 DNA: TGTGCCAGCAGTCCCCTTTGGAGTAGCGGGGTTAGCACAGATACGCAGTATTTT; CDR3 protein: CASSPLWSSGVSTDTQYF
D gene: .; V gene: TRBV27; clone size: .; J gene: TRBJ2-3; CDR3 DNA: TGTGCCAGCAGTTTATCATGGGGGGCTCCAGATACGCAGTATTTT; CDR3 protein: CASSLSWGAPDTQYF
D gene: TRBD1; V gene: TRBV4-3; clone size: many; J gene: TRBJ1-3; CDR3 DNA: TGCGCCAGCAGCCAAGATCACAGGGGGTACGGAAACACCATATATTTT; CDR3 protein: CASSQDHRGYGNTIYF
D gene: .; V gene: TRBV4-3; clone size: .; J gene: TRBJ2-6; CDR3 DNA: TGCGCCAGCAGCCAAGCTCTTTGGGCCAACGTCCTGACTTTC; CDR3 protein: CASSQALWANVLTF
D gene: TRBD1; V gene: TRBV29-1; clone size: few; J gene: TRBJ2-7; CDR3 DNA: TGCAGCGTTTCTAGGTGGACAGGCTCCTACGAGCAGTACTTC; CDR3 protein: CSVSRWTGSYEQYF
D gene: .; V gene: TRBV5-1; clone size: many; J gene: TRBJ2-3; CDR3 DNA: TGCGCCAGCACCCGGGGACCCATCACAGATACGCAGTATTTT; CDR3 protein: CASTRGPITDTQYF
D gene: .; V gene: TRBV3-1; clone size: .; J gene: TRBJ1-1; CDR3 DNA: TGTGCCAGCAGCCCGCGCTTTTTTAGTACAGCCGTAAGGGACACTGAAGCTTTCTTT; CDR3 protein: CASSPRFFSTAVRDTEAFF
D gene: .; V gene: TRBV19; clone size: few; J gene: TRBJ1-5; CDR3 DNA: TGTGCCACCCGGGGAGAGAATAGCAATCAGCCCCAGCATTTT; CDR3 protein: CATRGENSNQPQHF
D gene: TRBD1; V gene: TRBV15; clone size: many; J gene: TRBJ2-4; CDR3 DNA: TGTGCCACCAGCAGCTGGGACAGGGAAAATAATTGCATTCAGTACTTC; CDR3 protein: CATSSWDRENNCIQYF
D gene: TRBD2; V gene: TRBV12-3/TRBV12-4; clone size: many; J gene: TRBJ2-1; CDR3 DNA: TGTGCCAGCACCGCCGGGACTAGCTCATACAATGAGCAGTTCTTC; CDR3 protein: CASTAGTSSYNEQFF
D gene: .; V gene: TRBV12-3/TRBV12-4; clone size: .; J gene: TRBJ1-5; CDR3 DNA: TGTGCCAGCAGTTTATCTCAGCCCCAGCAATTT; CDR3 protein: CASSLSQPQQF
D gene: .; V gene: TRBV12-3/TRBV12-4; clone size: many; J gene: TRBJ2-4; CDR3 DNA: TGTGCCAGCAGCCAACCCTCCATCTACATTCAGTACTTC; CDR3 protein: CASSQPSIYIQYF
D gene: TRBD2; V gene: TRBV2; clone size: many; J gene: TRBJ2-1; CDR3 DNA: TGTGCCAGCAGTGAATTAGATATCGGGGGGGACTACAATGAGCAGTTCTTC; CDR3 protein: CASSELDIGGDYNEQFF
D gene: .; V gene: TRBV25-1; clone size: many; J gene: TRBJ2-7; CDR3 DNA: TGTGCCAGCAGTGAATACGAGGCTAGCGTGTCGAAAGAGCAGTACTTC; CDR3 protein: CASSEYEASVSKEQYF
D gene: .; V gene: TRBV5-4; clone size: many; J gene: TRBJ2-7; CDR3 DNA: TGTGCCAGCAGCTCCGGGGGATACGAGCAGTACTTC; CDR3 protein: CASSSGGYEQYF
D gene: .; V gene: TRBV3-1; clone size: once; J gene: TRBJ1-3; CDR3 DNA: TGTGCCAGCAGCCAAGATCTGCCCCAGGGGTATGGAGACACCATATATTTT; CDR3 protein: CASSQDLPQGYGDTIYF
D gene: .; V gene: TRBV4-3; clone size: many; J gene: TRBJ1-1; CDR3 DNA: TGCGCCAGCAGCACGGGACGGTTGAACACTGAAGCTTTCTTT; CDR3 protein: CASSTGRLNTEAFF
D gene: .; V gene: TRBV4-3; clone size: .; J gene: TRBJ1-1; CDR3 DNA: TGCGCCAGCAGCCAAGCCGTTATGGGGAACACTGAAGCTTTCTTT; CDR3 protein: CASSQAVMGNTEAFF
D gene: .; V gene: TRBV13; clone size: many; J gene: TRBJ2-3; CDR3 DNA: TGTGCCAGCAGCACCGTTAGGGTCGAGCAGTATTTT; CDR3 protein: CASSTVRVEQYF
D gene: .; V gene: TRBV12-5; clone size: many; J gene: TRBJ1-1; CDR3 DNA: TGTGCTAGTGGTTTGGATTTAGTTTTAAACACTGAAGCTTTCTTT; CDR3 protein: CASGLDLVLNTEAFF
D gene: .; V gene: TRBV6-2/TRBV6-3; clone size: .; J gene: TRBJ2-7; CDR3 DNA: TGTGCCAGCACCCTAGTGAGCCGGGTTTACGAGCAGTACTTC; CDR3 protein: CASTLVSRVYEQYF
D gene: .; V gene: TRBV29-1; clone size: many; J gene: TRBJ1-2; CDR3 DNA: TGCAGCCCGAGACCCTTAGGGAACTATGGCTACACCTTC; CDR3 protein: CSPRPLGNYGYTF
D gene: .; V gene: TRBV7-9; clone size: many; J gene: TRBJ2-3; CDR3 DNA: TGTGCCAGCAGCTTCTCCGCCACAGATACGCAGTATTTT; CDR3 protein: CASSFSATDTQYF
D gene: .; V gene: TRBV7-9; clone size: many; J gene: TRBJ2-1; CDR3 DNA: TGTGCCAGCAGCCGAGGAGTACGGTCTAGTGAGCAGTTCTTC; CDR3 protein: CASSRGVRSSEQFF
D gene: .; V gene: TRBV27; clone size: many; J gene: TRBJ2-7; CDR3 DNA: TGTGCCAGCAGTCCGGGTCTGGACTACGAGCAGTACTTC; CDR3 protein: CASSPGLDYEQYF
D gene: .; V gene: TRBV6-2/TRBV6-3; clone size: many; J gene: TRBJ1-6; CDR3 DNA: TGTGCCAGCAGTGTTGACAACTATAATTCACCCCTCCACTTT; CDR3 protein: CASSVDNYNSPLHF
D gene: TRBD2; V gene: TRBV9; clone size: many; J gene: TRBJ2-5; CDR3 DNA: TGTGCCAGCAGCGTAGGGGTAGCGGGGGGCCAAGAGACCCAGTACTTC; CDR3 protein: CASSVGVAGGQETQYF
D gene: TRBD1; V gene: TRBV4-3; clone size: .; J gene: TRBJ2-2; CDR3 DNA: TGCGCCAGCAGCCCGGACAGGGTGAACACCGGGGAGCCGTTTTTT; CDR3 protein: CASSPDRVNTGEPFF
D gene: .; V gene: TRBV12-3/TRBV12-4; clone size: .; J gene: TRBJ1-1; CDR3 DNA: TGTGCCAACAGTTTAGTGGGGGGGACTGAAGCTTTCTTT; CDR3 protein: CANSLVGGTEAFF
D gene: .; V gene: TRBV29-1; clone size: many; J gene: TRBJ2-4; CDR3 DNA: TGCAGCGTTGGATCGGGGGTAAACAACATTCAGTACTTC; CDR3 protein: CSVGSGVNNIQYF
D gene: TRBD1; V gene: TRBV12-3/TRBV12-4; clone size: many; J gene: TRBJ2-5; CDR3 DNA: TGTGCCAGCAGCCCGGGACAGGGGCAAGAGACCCAGTACTTC; CDR3 protein: CASSPGQGQETQYF
D gene: .; V gene: TRBV7-8; clone size: many; J gene: TRBJ2-3; CDR3 DNA: TGTGCCAGCAGTTTTCCCACCCGGGATAAGGGTGGCACAGATACGCAGTATTTT; CDR3 protein: CASSFPTRDKGGTDTQYF
D gene: .; V gene: TRBV20-1; clone size: many; J gene: TRBJ1-2; CDR3 DNA: TGCAGTGCGCTCCACATGGGAGTCTATGGCTACACCTTC; CDR3 protein: CSALHMGVYGYTF
D gene: TRBD2; V gene: TRBV20-1; clone size: many; J gene: TRBJ2-7; CDR3 DNA: TGCAGTGCTATAACGCTAGCGGGGACCTACGAGCAGTACTTC; CDR3 protein: CSAITLAGTYEQYF
D gene: .; V gene: TRBV4-3; clone size: many; J gene: TRBJ2-7; CDR3 DNA: TGCGCCAGCAGCCAACTAGTTAGACACTACGAGCAGTACTTC; CDR3 protein: CASSQLVRHYEQYF
D gene: .; V gene: TRBV3-1; clone size: .; J gene: TRBJ2-5; CDR3 DNA: TGTGCCAGCAGCCAGACAGGGACTGACCAAGAGACCCAGTACTTC; CDR3 protein: CASSQTGTDQETQYF
D gene: TRBD1; V gene: TRBV27; clone size: many; J gene: TRBJ1-6; CDR3 DNA: TGTGCCAGCAGTCCGACAGGGACAACCTATAATTCACCCCTCCACTTT; CDR3 protein: CASSPTGTTYNSPLHF
D gene: TRBD2; V gene: TRBV4-3; clone size: .; J gene: TRBJ2-3; CDR3 DNA: TGCGCCAGCAGCCAAGTTGGGACTGCGGGGGGAATAGATACGCAGTATTTT; CDR3 protein: CASSQVGTAGGIDTQYF
D gene: .; V gene: TRBV24-1; clone size: few; J gene: TRBJ2-3; CDR3 DNA: TGTGCCACCAGTGATCCCCCGGCAGATACGCAGTATTTT; CDR3 protein: CATSDPPADTQYF
D gene: .; V gene: TRBV7-7; clone size: many; J gene: TRBJ2-4; CDR3 DNA: TGTGCCAGCAGACCCACAGTAGCAGCCAAAAACATTCAGTACTTC; CDR3 protein: CASRPTVAAKNIQYF
D gene: .; V gene: TRBV19; clone size: .; J gene: TRBJ2-7; CDR3 DNA: TGTGCCAGTAGCCTAAGAGGGCTCTCCTGCGAGCAGTACTTC; CDR3 protein: CASSLRGLSCEQYF
D gene: .; V gene: TRBV19; clone size: few; J gene: TRBJ2-3; CDR3 DNA: TGTGCCAGTAGGTATGTTGGCACAGATACGCAGTATTTT; CDR3 protein: CASRYVGTDTQYF
D gene: .; V gene: TRBV2; clone size: .; J gene: TRBJ1-1; CDR3 DNA: TGTGCCAGCAGTGTCTCTGCGGGAAACACTGAAGCTTTCTTT; CDR3 protein: CASSVSAGNTEAFF
D gene: TRBD1; V gene: TRBV4-3; clone size: many; J gene: TRBJ2-7; CDR3 DNA: TGCGCCAGCAGCCAAGAAGGAGGGACAGGCTCCTACGAGCAGTACTTC; CDR3 protein: CASSQEGGTGSYEQYF
D gene: .; V gene: TRBV21-1; clone size: many; J gene: TRBJ2-7; CDR3 DNA: TGTGCCAGCAGCTCCCTCGTGTACGAGCAGTACTTC; CDR3 protein: CASSSLVYEQYF
D gene: .; V gene: TRBV6-1; clone size: many; J gene: TRBJ1-5; CDR3 DNA: TGTGCCAGCATGACAGGTTCTTGGGATCAGCCCCAGCATTTT; CDR3 protein: CASMTGSWDQPQHF
D gene: TRBD1; V gene: TRBV5-8; clone size: many; J gene: TRBJ1-1; CDR3 DNA: TGTGCCAGCAGCTGGGGGCCGGACAGGGGGAATGCTGAAGCTTTCTTT; CDR3 protein: CASSWGPDRGNAEAFF